A single sample gave rise to the 18 T cell receptor beta chains below, sequenced in a study of spatial heterogeneity in lung cancer. Using its own MiXCR run on the 5' RACE reads, TCRdb lists one record per CDR3 protein. The data show around 4,000 distinct CDR3 sequences, approximately 9% seen once. The time point is: sample taken at primary tumor resection. The source was normal lung tissue next to the tumor, collected at surgery. These receptors originate from a female donor with early-stage non-small cell lung cancer.

Judged by abundance, this clonotype is medium-sized. The rearrangement uses TRBV20-1 and TRBJ2-2; 8 nucleotides match TRBD1. The CDR3 runs to 14 residues. V lost 3 bases and J lost 7; bases outside the gene matches: 7. Germline V lookup: CDR1 DFQATT, CDR2 SNEGSKA (reference sequence). DNA for the CDR3: TGCAGTGCTAGTCGGACAGGGCTTGTCGGGGAGCTGTTTTTT. This codes for CSASRTGLVGELFF.

The chain employs TRBV20-1 and TRBJ2-7; D may be TRBD2 (5 bases). The CDR3 length is 13 residues. V lost 1 base to trimming and J lost 3 bases, with 10 bases between them. CDR1 is DFQATT, CDR2 SNEGSKA, per germline (reference sequence). The CDR3 DNA reads as TGCAGTGCTAGAGGAGGGCCGATCTACGAGCAGTACTTC. Its protein product is CSARGGPIYEQYF.

This clonotype is categorized as medium-sized. J is TRBJ2-5 and V is TRBV4-1; D gene ambiguous. The CDR3 is 15 amino acids. Trimming took 0 bases from V and 2 from J, leaving 10 bases between them. The germline CDR1 and CDR2 sequences are MGHRA and YSYEKL. CDR3 sequence (DNA): TGCGCCAGCAGCCAAGATTTGCGGATTCAAGAGACCCAGTACTTC. Its protein product is CASSQDLRIQETQYF.

Sample share makes this clonotype medium-sized (0.01 to 0.1%). The chain links TRBV10-3 to TRBJ2-3; perhaps TRBD2 as D (5 bases). The CDR3 is 15 amino acids. The ends were cut back, 10 bases at V and 0 bases at J, with 17 bases in the middle. Germline V CDR1 and CDR2: ENHRY, SYGVKD. The CDR3: CATLSERTSTDTQYF. The CDR3 DNA reads TGTGCCACCTTATCAGAGAGGACTAGCACAGATACGCAGTATTTT.

This clonotype counts as medium-sized (0.01 to 0.1%). The V and J genes are TRBV20-1 and TRBJ2-2, with 14 bases aligning to TRBD2. Trimming removed 0 bases from V and 6 bases from J; junction bases left unmatched: 3. CDR1 is DFQATT, CDR2 SNEGSKA, per germline (reference sequence). The CDR3 extends over 16 amino acids. The CDR3 region has the DNA TGCAGTGCTAGAGAGCCGGGACTAGCGGGAGCCGGGGAGCTGTTTTTT. This sequence encodes CSAREPGLAGAGELFF.

This clonotype is medium-sized within its sample. The V and J genes are TRBV30 and TRBJ2-2; 8 nucleotides match TRBD2. The CDR3 is made up of 13 amino acids. Germline values: CDR1 GTSNPN, CDR2 SVGIG (reference sequence). The V and J ends lost 4 bases and 3 bases, in that order; junction bases with no gene match: 1. CDR3 sequence (DNA): TGTGCCTGGACTAGCGGGTACACCGGGGAGCTGTTTTTT. Encoded protein: CAWTSGYTGELFF.

This clonotype is termed medium-sized. The CDR3 spells CSVGQGEWDTEAFF. In DNA form, the CDR3 reads TGCAGCGTTGGACAGGGGGAGTGGGACACTGAAGCTTTCTTT. This rearrangement joins TRBV29-1 to TRBJ1-1, with 9 bases identical to TRBD1. CDR3 length: 14 residues. Germline V gene sequence: CDR1 SQVTM, CDR2 ANQGSEA. Trimming cost V 4 bases and J 3 bases; bases outside gene matches: 6.

This clonotype is medium-sized within its sample. V is TRBV20-1 and J is TRBJ1-3, with 7 bases aligning to TRBD1. The germline V gene encodes CDR1 DFQATT and CDR2 SNEGSKA (reference sequence). V dropped 6 bases and J dropped 0; count of bases not matched to a gene: 8. The CDR3 consists of 15 residues. The CDR3 DNA reads TGCAGTGCCAATACAGGGGACCTCTCTGGAAACACCATATATTTT. Translating gives CSANTGDLSGNTIYF.

This clonotype ranks as medium-sized. The V and J genes are TRBV11-2 and TRBJ1-1; D gene unclear. Germline V gene lookup returns CDR1 SGHAT and CDR2 FQNNGV. Trimming removed 6 bases from V and 6 bases from J, with 17 bases in between. The CDR3 has 14 amino acids. The CDR3 region has the DNA TGTGCCAGCAGTTTACGCGCCGGAGGAGCTGAAGCTTTCTTT. Translated: CASSLRAGGAEAFF.

In its sample, this clonotype ranks as medium-sized. This sequence joins TRBV20-1 and TRBJ1-5; 7 bases are a match to TRBD1. CDR1 is DFQATT, CDR2 SNEGSKA, per germline (reference sequence). Trimming cost V 3 bases and J 11 bases; bases outside gene matches: 13. This CDR3 has 14 residues. The CDR3 sequence is CSASSGQAGSSQHF. DNA for the CDR3: TGCAGTGCTAGCAGTGGACAGGCTGGTTCGTCCCAGCATTTT.

This clonotype has ten or more counts. The rearrangement uses TRBV30 and TRBJ2-4; 7 bases agree with TRBD1. The CDR3 is 15 residues long. Germline V gene data show CDR1 as GTSNPN and CDR2 as SVGIG (reference sequence). Trimming took 2 bases from V and 7 from J; bases not matched to a gene: 11. The CDR3 reads CAWSSKQGIGNIQYF. DNA for the CDR3: TGTGCCTGGAGTTCGAAACAGGGGATAGGGAACATTCAGTACTTC.

By proportion, this clonotype is medium-sized. This CDR3 reads CAISEQVPSTDTQYF. The CDR3 nucleotides read TGTGCCATCAGTGAACAGGTTCCTAGCACAGATACGCAGTATTTT. The chain joins TRBV10-3 to TRBJ2-3, with D perhaps matching TRBD1 (5 bases). Trimming took off 3 bases at V and 0 bases at J, with 10 bases between the two ends. Germline V gives CDR1 ENHRY, CDR2 SYGVKD. The length of the CDR3 is 15 residues.

The chain carries TRBV12-3 or TRBV12-4 and TRBJ1-1, with D perhaps TRBD1 (5 bases). This CDR3 has 15 amino acids. V lost 6 bases and J 8 bases, leaving 22 bases between the germline ends. CDR3 protein: CASRAGGMGPGEAFF. In DNA, the CDR3 is TGTGCCAGCAGAGCCGGGGGGATGGGGCCAGGGGAAGCTTTCTTT.

This clonotype rates as medium-sized. The chain links TRBV27 to TRBJ2-5; D possibly corresponds to TRBD2 (6 bases). CDR3 size: 18 residues. V dropped 0 bases and J dropped 2 bases, with 19 bases sitting between them. CDR1 and CDR2 (germline): MNHEY, SMNVEV (reference sequence). CDR3 amino acids: CASSLSSTSWASQETQYF. The DNA of the CDR3 is TGTGCCAGCAGTTTATCGAGTACTAGCTGGGCCTCGCAAGAGACCCAGTACTTC.

This clonotype is categorized as medium-sized. This chain links TRBV12-3 or TRBV12-4 with TRBJ1-1; 7 nucleotides agree with TRBD1. V shed 5 bases, J shed 4 bases, and the junction held 4 bases outside the gene matches. This CDR3 is 13 amino acids long. The CDR3 region is CASSVDRATEAFF. The CDR3 DNA follows: TGTGCCAGCAGTGTCGACAGGGCCACTGAAGCTTTCTTT.

This clonotype is labeled medium-sized. This chain connects TRBV5-1 to TRBJ1-1, with D possibly matching TRBD1 (5 bases). This CDR3 comprises 14 residues. Germline-derived CDR1 and CDR2 are SGHRS and YFSETQ. V lost 3 bases, J lost 3 bases, and 12 bases lay in between. Written as DNA, the CDR3 is TGCGCCAGCAGCTCCGGGACGTTTGACACTGAAGCTTTCTTT. Residues: CASSSGTFDTEAFF. Full variable domain (rest looked up from reference TRBV5-1 and TRBJ1-1): KAGVTQTPRYLIKTRGQQVTLSCSPISGHRSVSWYQQTPGQGLQFLFEYFSETQRNKGNFPGRFSGRQFSNSRSEMNVSTLELGDSALYLCASSSGTFDTEAFFGQGTRLTVV.

This clonotype is medium-sized in the sample. The gene calls are TRBV10-3 and TRBJ2-1; 7 bases fit TRBD2. V was clipped by 7 bases and J by 8 bases; unmatched bases: 8. The CDR3 length is 13 residues. In germline, CDR1 is ENHRY, CDR2 SYGVKD. CDR3 in amino acids: CAITGGGGDEQFF. The CDR3 coding sequence is TGTGCCATCACTGGCGGGGGTGGCGATGAGCAGTTCTTC.

This clonotype is classed as medium-sized. The rearrangement links TRBV27 to TRBJ1-4; the match to TRBD1 covers 10 bases. This CDR3 region has 15 residues. The ends lost 4 bases at V and 4 bases at J; junction bases unmatched: 3. Per the germline V gene, CDR1 is MNHEY and CDR2 is SMNVEV (reference sequence). CDR3 sequence reads: CASSSRTGGNEKLFF. In nucleotides, the CDR3 is TGTGCCAGCAGTTCGCGGACAGGGGGTAATGAAAAACTGTTTTTT.